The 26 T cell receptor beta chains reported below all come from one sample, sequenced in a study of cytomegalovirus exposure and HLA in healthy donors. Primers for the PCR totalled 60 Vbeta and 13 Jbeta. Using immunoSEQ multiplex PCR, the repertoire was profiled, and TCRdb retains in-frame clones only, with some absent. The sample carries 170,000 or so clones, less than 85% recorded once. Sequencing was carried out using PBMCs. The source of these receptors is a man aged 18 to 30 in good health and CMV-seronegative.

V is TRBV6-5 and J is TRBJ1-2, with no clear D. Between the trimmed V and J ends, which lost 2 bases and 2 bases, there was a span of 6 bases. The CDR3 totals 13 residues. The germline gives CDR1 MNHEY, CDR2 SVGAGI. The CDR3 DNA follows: TGTGCCAGCAGTTACGCGGGAAACTATGGCTACACCTTC. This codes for CASSYAGNYGYTF.

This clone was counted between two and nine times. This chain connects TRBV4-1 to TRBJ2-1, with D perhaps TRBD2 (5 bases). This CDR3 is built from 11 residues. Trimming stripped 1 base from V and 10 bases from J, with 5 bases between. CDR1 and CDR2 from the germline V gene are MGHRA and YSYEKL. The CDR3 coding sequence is TGCGCCAGCAGCCAAGGAGGGGAGCAGTTCTTC. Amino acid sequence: CASSQGGEQFF.

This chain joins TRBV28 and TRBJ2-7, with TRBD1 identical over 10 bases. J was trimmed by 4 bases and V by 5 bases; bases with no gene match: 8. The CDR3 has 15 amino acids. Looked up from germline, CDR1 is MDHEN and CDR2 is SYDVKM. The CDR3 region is CASSELRDRGYEQYF. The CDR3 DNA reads TGTGCCAGCAGTGAACTCCGGGACAGGGGTTACGAGCAGTACTTC.

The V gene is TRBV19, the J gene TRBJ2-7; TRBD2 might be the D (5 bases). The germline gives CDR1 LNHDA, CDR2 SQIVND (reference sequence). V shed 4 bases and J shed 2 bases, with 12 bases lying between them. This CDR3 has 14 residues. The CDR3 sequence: CASSTRDNTYEQYF. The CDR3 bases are TGTGCCAGTAGTACCCGGGATAACACCTACGAGCAGTACTTC.

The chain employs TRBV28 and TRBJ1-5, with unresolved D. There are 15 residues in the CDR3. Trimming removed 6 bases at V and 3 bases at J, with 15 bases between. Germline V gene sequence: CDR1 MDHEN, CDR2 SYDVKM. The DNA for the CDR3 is TGTGCCAGCAGACCACCCCGGACTTACAATCAGCCCCAGCATTTT. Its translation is CASRPPRTYNQPQHF.

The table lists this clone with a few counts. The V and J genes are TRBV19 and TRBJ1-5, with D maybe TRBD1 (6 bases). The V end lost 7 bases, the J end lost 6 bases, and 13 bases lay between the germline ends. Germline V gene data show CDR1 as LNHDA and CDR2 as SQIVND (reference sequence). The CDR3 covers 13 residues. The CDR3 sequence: CASTQGIGQPQHF. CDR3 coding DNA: TGTGCCAGTACCCAGGGGATTGGTCAGCCCCAGCATTTT.

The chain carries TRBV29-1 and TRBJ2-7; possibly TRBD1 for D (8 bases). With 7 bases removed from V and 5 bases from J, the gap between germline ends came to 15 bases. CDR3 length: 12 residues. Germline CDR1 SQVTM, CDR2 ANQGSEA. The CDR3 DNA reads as TGCAGCGGTGGACAGGGAGGGAACGAGCAGTACTTC. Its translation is CSGGQGGNEQYF.

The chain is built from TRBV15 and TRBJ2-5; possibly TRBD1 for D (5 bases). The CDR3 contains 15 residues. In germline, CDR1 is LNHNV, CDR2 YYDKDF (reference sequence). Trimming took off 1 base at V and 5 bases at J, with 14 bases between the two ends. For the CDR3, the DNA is TGTGCCACCAGCAGAGGAGACAACGCAGGGGAGACCCAGTACTTC. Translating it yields CATSRGDNAGETQYF.

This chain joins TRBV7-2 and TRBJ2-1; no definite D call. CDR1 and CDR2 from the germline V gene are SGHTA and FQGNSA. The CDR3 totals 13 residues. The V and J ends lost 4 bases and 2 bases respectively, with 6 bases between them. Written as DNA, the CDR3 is TGTGCCAGCAGCTCCAGGACCTACAATGAGCAGTTCTTC. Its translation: CASSSRTYNEQFF.

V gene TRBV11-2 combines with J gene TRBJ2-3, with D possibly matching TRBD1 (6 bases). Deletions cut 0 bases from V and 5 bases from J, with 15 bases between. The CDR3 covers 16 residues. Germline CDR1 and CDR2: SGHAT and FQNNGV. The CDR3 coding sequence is TGTGCCAGCAGCTTAGAAATAACAGGGTCGGAAGATACGCAGTATTTT. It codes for CASSLEITGSEDTQYF.

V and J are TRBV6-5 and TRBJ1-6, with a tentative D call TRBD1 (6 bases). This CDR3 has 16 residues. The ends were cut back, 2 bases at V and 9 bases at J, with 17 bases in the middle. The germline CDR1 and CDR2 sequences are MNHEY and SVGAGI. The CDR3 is CASSYPSTGVSSPLHF. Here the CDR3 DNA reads TGTGCCAGCAGTTACCCCTCGACAGGTGTATCTTCACCCCTCCACTTT.

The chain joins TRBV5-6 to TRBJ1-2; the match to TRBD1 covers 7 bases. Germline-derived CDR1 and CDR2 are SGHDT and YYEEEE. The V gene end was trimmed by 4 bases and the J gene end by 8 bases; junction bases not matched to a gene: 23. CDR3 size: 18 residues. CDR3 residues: CASSPEGLGGAGVRGYTF. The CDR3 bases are TGTGCCAGCAGCCCCGAAGGCCTAGGGGGCGCTGGGGTTCGGGGCTACACCTTC.

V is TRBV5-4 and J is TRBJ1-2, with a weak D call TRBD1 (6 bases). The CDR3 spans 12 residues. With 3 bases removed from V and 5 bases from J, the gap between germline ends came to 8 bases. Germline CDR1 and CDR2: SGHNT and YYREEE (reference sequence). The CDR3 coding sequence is TGTGCCAGCAGCTCAAGGGGGTATGGCTACACCTTC. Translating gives CASSSRGYGYTF.

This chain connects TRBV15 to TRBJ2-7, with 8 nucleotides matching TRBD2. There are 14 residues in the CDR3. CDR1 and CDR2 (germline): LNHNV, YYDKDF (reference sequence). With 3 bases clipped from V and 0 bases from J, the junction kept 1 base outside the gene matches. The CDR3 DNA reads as TGTGCCACCAGCAGCACTAGCGGCTCCTACGAGCAGTACTTC. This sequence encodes CATSSTSGSYEQYF.

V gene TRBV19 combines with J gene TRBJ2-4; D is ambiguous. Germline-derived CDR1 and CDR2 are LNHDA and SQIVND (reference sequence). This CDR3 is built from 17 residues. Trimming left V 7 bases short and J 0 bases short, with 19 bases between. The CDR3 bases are TGTGCCAGTACCCCGTGGAGAATTCTACTAGCCAAAAACATTCAGTACTTC. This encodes CASTPWRILLAKNIQYF.

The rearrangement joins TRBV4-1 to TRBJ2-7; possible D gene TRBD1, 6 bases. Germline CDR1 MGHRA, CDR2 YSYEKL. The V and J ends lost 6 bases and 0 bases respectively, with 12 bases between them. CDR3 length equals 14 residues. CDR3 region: CASSRTENSYEQYF. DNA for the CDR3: TGCGCCAGCAGTCGGACAGAGAACTCCTACGAGCAGTACTTC.

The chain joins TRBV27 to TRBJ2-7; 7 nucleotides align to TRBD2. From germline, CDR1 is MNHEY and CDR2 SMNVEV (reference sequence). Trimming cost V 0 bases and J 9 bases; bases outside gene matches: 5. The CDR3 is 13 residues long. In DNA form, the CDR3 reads TGTGCCAGCAGTTTATCGTCGGGAGGTTCGCAGTACTTC. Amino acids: CASSLSSGGSQYF.

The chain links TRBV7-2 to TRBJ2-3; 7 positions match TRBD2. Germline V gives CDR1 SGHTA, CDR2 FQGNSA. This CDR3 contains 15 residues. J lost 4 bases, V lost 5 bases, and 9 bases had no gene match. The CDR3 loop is CASSRLALGPDTQYF. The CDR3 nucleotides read TGTGCCAGCAGCCGACTAGCCCTAGGACCAGATACGCAGTATTTT.

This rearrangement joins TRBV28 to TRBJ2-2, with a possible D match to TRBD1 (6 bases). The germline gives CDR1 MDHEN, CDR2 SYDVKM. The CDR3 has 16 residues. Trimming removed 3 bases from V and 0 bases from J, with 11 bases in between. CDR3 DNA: TGTGCCAGCAGTTTCCCGGGACACGCGAACACCGGGGAGCTGTTTTTT. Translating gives CASSFPGHANTGELFF.

The CDR3 here is CASSEDVGGSGGYGYTF. The CDR3 nucleotides read TGCGCCAGCAGCGAGGACGTGGGTGGGTCCGGGGGCTATGGCTACACCTTC. This chain connects TRBV5-1 to TRBJ1-2, with D maybe TRBD1 (5 bases). CDR1 SGHRS and CDR2 YFSETQ come from the germline V gene. V lost 4 bases, J lost 4 bases, and 23 bases lay in between. The CDR3 covers 17 residues.

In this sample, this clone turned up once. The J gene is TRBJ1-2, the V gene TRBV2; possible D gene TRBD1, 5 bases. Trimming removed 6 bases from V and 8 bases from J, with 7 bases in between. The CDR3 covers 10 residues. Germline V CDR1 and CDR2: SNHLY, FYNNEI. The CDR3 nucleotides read TGTGCCAGCAGCCGACAGGGCTACACCTTC. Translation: CASSRQGYTF.

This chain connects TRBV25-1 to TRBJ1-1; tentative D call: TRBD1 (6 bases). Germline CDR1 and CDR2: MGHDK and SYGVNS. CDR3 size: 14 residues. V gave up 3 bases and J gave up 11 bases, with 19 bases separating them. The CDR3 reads CASSDLTGSKVAFF. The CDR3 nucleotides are TGTGCCAGCAGTGACCTGACAGGCTCGAAGGTCGCTTTCTTT.

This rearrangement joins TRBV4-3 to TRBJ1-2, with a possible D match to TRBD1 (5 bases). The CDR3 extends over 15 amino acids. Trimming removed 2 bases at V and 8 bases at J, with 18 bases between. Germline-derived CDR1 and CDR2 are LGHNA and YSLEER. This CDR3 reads CASSQNRGTSKGYTF. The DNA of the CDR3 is TGCGCCAGCAGCCAAAATAGAGGGACTTCGAAGGGCTACACCTTC.

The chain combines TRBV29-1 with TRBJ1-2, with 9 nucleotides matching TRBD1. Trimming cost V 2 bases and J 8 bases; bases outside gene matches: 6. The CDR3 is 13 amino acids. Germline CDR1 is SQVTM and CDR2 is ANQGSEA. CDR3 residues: CSVEPGQGVGYTF. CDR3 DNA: TGCAGCGTTGAACCGGGACAGGGAGTCGGCTACACCTTC.

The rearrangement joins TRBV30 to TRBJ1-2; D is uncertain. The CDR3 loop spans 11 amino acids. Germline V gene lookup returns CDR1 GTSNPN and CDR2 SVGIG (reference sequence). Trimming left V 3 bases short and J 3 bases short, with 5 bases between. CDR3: CAWSLHYGYTF. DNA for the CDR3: TGTGCCTGGAGCCTCCACTATGGCTACACCTTC.

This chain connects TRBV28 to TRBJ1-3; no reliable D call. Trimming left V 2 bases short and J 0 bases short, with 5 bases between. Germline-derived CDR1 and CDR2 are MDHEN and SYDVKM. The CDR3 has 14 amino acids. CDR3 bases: TGTGCCAGCAGTTTAAGCGCCTCTGGAAACACCATATATTTT. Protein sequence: CASSLSASGNTIYF.